These 12 T cell receptor beta chains came from one sample sequenced in a study of blood T cell repertoires in COVID-19. The assay was immunoSEQ multiplex PCR, and TCRdb's table has in-frame clones only and misses some. Of some 150,000 clones listed, under 90% are singletons. The sequencing input was peripheral blood. These receptors came from a woman aged 60-75 years with active or convalescent COVID-19.

The chain employs TRBV28 and TRBJ1-5; 7 bases match TRBD1. V lost 3 bases, J lost 2 bases, and 4 bases stayed unmatched. The germline CDR1 and CDR2 sequences are MDHEN and SYDVKM. The CDR3 length is 15 residues. The DNA for the CDR3 is TGTGCCAGCAGTTTGTCGGGGACAGGCAATCAGCCCCAGCATTTT. Translation: CASSLSGTGNQPQHF.

The rearrangement uses TRBV19 and TRBJ2-5; TRBD2 matches 9 bases. This CDR3 comprises 15 residues. The V gene end was trimmed by 5 bases and the J gene end by 3 bases; junction bases not matched to a gene: 7. Germline-derived CDR1 and CDR2 are LNHDA and SQIVND (reference sequence). The CDR3 region is CASSSPSGTKETQYF. CDR3 DNA sequence: TGTGCCAGTAGTTCCCCTAGCGGGACTAAAGAGACCCAGTACTTC.

The chain recombines TRBV6-2 or TRBV6-3 with TRBJ1-2, with a tentative D call TRBD1 (5 bases). The germline V gene encodes CDR1 MNHEY and CDR2 SVGEGT. The CDR3 length is 15 residues. V lost 7 bases to trimming and J lost 4 bases, with 19 bases between them. The CDR3 nucleotides are TGTGCCAGCACCCCGGGGGGGGGAGAATCCTATGGCTACACCTTC. Translated: CASTPGGGESYGYTF.

J is TRBJ1-3 and V is TRBV5-1, with 7 nucleotides matching TRBD1. CDR3 length: 16 residues. Trimming at V came to 0 bases and at J to 2 bases, leaving 5 bases not matched to a gene. The germline V gene has CDR1 SGHRS and CDR2 YFSETQ. CDR3 bases: TGCGCCAGCAGCTTGGGAGGGGGCCCGGCTGGAAACACCATATATTTT. Amino acid sequence: CASSLGGGPAGNTIYF.

The chain recombines TRBV10-3 with TRBJ1-2; 7 bases agree with TRBD1. Germline CDR1 reads ENHRY; CDR2 reads SYGVKD. The trim removed 6 bases at V and 8 bases at J, leaving 9 bases unmatched. This CDR3 contains 13 residues. CDR3 residues: CAISYDRAEGYTF. DNA for the CDR3: TGTGCCATCAGCTATGACAGGGCTGAGGGCTACACCTTC.

This chain links TRBV27 with TRBJ2-1; 7 bases line up with TRBD2. Germline CDR1 is MNHEY and CDR2 is SMNVEV (reference sequence). V gave up 2 bases and J gave up 9 bases; unmatched junction bases: 7. This CDR3 has 14 amino acids. The CDR3 DNA reads as TGTGCCAGCAGTTTAGGGGGGGGGAGTGGTGAGCAGTTCTTC. Its translation: CASSLGGGSGEQFF.

The chain recombines TRBV3-1 (or the pseudogene TRBV3-2) with TRBJ2-2, with D perhaps TRBD2 (6 bases). The CDR3 extends over 14 amino acids. The germline V and J ends were trimmed by 6 bases and 3 bases, with 11 bases remaining between them. From germline, CDR1 is LGHDT and CDR2 YNNKEL (reference sequence). The DNA for the CDR3 is TGTGCCAGCAGTCCCCGGGGGTACACCGGGGAGCTGTTTTTT. Its translation: CASSPRGYTGELFF.

The chain uses TRBV2 and TRBJ2-4; 9 positions agree with TRBD1. The CDR3 loop spans 15 amino acids. With V trimmed by 1 base and J by 4 bases, 2 bases remained unmatched. The germline gives CDR1 SNHLY, CDR2 FYNNEI. The CDR3: CASSEGDRVKNIQYF. As DNA, the CDR3 is TGTGCCAGCAGTGAAGGGGACAGGGTAAAAAACATTCAGTACTTC.

This clone came up once. The chain employs TRBV27 and TRBJ2-1; 14 bases are shared with TRBD2. CDR1 is MNHEY and CDR2 is SMNVEV in the germline V gene (reference sequence). This CDR3 comprises 14 residues. V lost 6 bases, J lost 5 bases, and 0 bases stayed unmatched. For the CDR3, the DNA is TGTGCCAGCAGGGGACTAGCGGGAGACAATGAGCAGTTCTTC. Its protein is CASRGLAGDNEQFF.

V is TRBV11-2 and J is TRBJ2-7; D perhaps matches TRBD1 (6 bases). Deletions cut 4 bases from V and 6 bases from J, with 13 bases between. CDR1 is SGHAT and CDR2 is FQNNGV in the germline V gene. This CDR3 region has 13 residues. DNA of the CDR3: TGTGCCAGCAGCTCATTGGAAGGGGGCGAGCAGTACGTC. Its protein product is CASSSLEGGEQYV.

The chain combines TRBV5-4 with TRBJ2-1; the match to TRBD2 covers 10 bases. The CDR3 has 17 amino acids. Trimming cost V 4 bases and J 6 bases; bases outside gene matches: 13. Germline V gene data show CDR1 as SGHNT and CDR2 as YYREEE (reference sequence). The CDR3 region is CASSRSGSGGASNEQFF. The CDR3 DNA follows: TGTGCCAGCAGCCGGTCTGGCAGCGGGGGGGCCAGCAATGAGCAGTTCTTC.

The CDR3 DNA sequence: TGTGCCAGCTCACTACAGGTGGAAGAGGCTAATGAAAAACTGTTTTTT. This sequence encodes CASSLQVEEANEKLFF. J is TRBJ1-4 and V is TRBV18; possibly TRBD1 for D (5 bases). This CDR3 spans 16 amino acids. V dropped 4 bases and J dropped 3 bases, with 15 bases sitting between them. CDR1 and CDR2 (germline): KGHSH, LQKENI.